What follows are 25 T cell receptor beta chains derived from one specimen sequenced in a study of T cells of healthy individuals. TCRdb passed the 5' RACE reads through MiXCR, listing each CDR3 protein once. The sample yields 60,000 to 70,000 distinct CDR3 sequences, 15% to 20% seen once. These receptor sequences come from a human donor in good health.

This clonotype was observed many times. The V call is TRBV6-6, the J call TRBJ1-1; 7 bases are a match to TRBD1. The CDR3 has 14 residues. Germline V CDR1 and CDR2: MNHNY, SVGAGI (reference sequence). Germline trimming cut 6 bases from V and 5 bases from J; bases unmatched to any gene: 9. The CDR3 DNA is TGTGCCAGCAGGGCACAGGGGACGGGAACTGAAGCTTTCTTT. Amino acids: CASRAQGTGTEAFF.

This clonotype has just a few counts. This chain joins TRBV6-4 and TRBJ2-1, with a tentative D call TRBD1 (5 bases). This CDR3 region has 19 residues. V was pared by 0 bases and J by 4 bases, with 22 bases between. Looked up from germline, CDR1 is MRHNA and CDR2 is SNTAGT. CDR3 residues: CASSDSYISAGPSYNEQFF. CDR3 in DNA: TGTGCCAGCAGTGACTCTTATATCTCAGCAGGGCCATCTTACAATGAGCAGTTCTTC.

This clonotype showed up many times. J is TRBJ2-3 and V is TRBV9; TRBD2 might be the D (6 bases). This CDR3 region has 15 residues. Germline CDR1 SGDLS, CDR2 YYNGEE. V lost 0 bases, J lost 1 base, and 9 bases lay in between. CDR3 loop: CASSVVTGGTDTQYF. Here the CDR3 DNA reads TGTGCCAGCAGCGTAGTGACGGGGGGCACAGATACGCAGTATTTT.

The genes are TRBV29-1 and TRBJ1-5, with unresolved D. Germline V gene sequence: CDR1 SQVTM, CDR2 ANQGSEA. The CDR3 is 11 amino acids. Trimming removed 4 bases at V and 6 bases at J, with 7 bases between. The CDR3 loop is CSVGEGQPQHF. The CDR3 nucleotides are TGCAGCGTTGGGGAGGGTCAGCCCCAGCATTTT.

This clonotype was observed a few times. The gene calls are TRBV6-2 or TRBV6-3 and TRBJ2-1; 8 bases line up with TRBD2. Germline V gives CDR1 MNHEY, CDR2 SVGEGT. Trimming cost V 6 bases and J 4 bases; bases outside gene matches: 8. This CDR3 comprises 15 residues. The CDR3: CASSPLADKYNEQFF. CDR3 coding DNA: TGTGCCAGCAGCCCACTAGCGGACAAATACAATGAGCAGTTCTTC.

This clonotype occurred many times. The chain carries TRBV27 and TRBJ1-5; D gene uncertain. Deletions cut 2 bases from V and 4 bases from J, with 6 bases between. Germline lookup yields CDR1 MNHEY and CDR2 SMNVEV (reference sequence). This CDR3 region has 13 residues. The chain's CDR3 is CASSLVDNQPQHF. The DNA for the CDR3 is TGTGCCAGCAGTTTAGTTGATAATCAGCCCCAGCATTTT.

The sample holds a few counts of this clonotype. The V and J genes are TRBV9 and TRBJ2-1, with a possible D match to TRBD1 (6 bases). The CDR3 runs 15 residues. The germline V gene encodes CDR1 SGDLS and CDR2 YYNGEE. Trimming removed 4 bases at V and 5 bases at J, with 16 bases between. In DNA form, the CDR3 reads TGTGCCAGCAGCCCGAGGGGGAGTTCCGACAATGAGCAGTTCTTC. Its protein product is CASSPRGSSDNEQFF.

The chain recombines TRBV6-2 or TRBV6-3 with TRBJ2-7; the D gene is possibly TRBD2 (5 bases). Germline V gene sequence: CDR1 MNHEY, CDR2 SVGEGT. Trimming cost V 4 bases and J 6 bases, with 16 bases left between them. The CDR3 runs to 14 residues. CDR3 nucleotides: TGTGCCAGCAGTTTGGACGGGGTGACGGGCGAGCAGTACTTC. It codes for CASSLDGVTGEQYF.

There are a few counts of this clonotype. V usage is TRBV3-1 and J usage is TRBJ1-2; D might be TRBD1 (5 bases). The CDR3 runs to 13 residues. Germline V gives CDR1 LGHDT, CDR2 YNNKEL (reference sequence). Trimming took off 11 bases at V and 7 bases at J, with 20 bases between the two ends. CDR3 sequence reads: CAVTQGVFGGYTF. As DNA, the CDR3 is TGTGCCGTGACCCAAGGGGTGTTCGGTGGCTACACCTTC.

This clonotype was detected only once. The chain combines TRBV5-1 with TRBJ1-2, with 7 positions matching TRBD1. Trimming at V came to 0 bases and at J to 8 bases, leaving 4 bases not matched to a gene. Germline values: CDR1 SGHRS, CDR2 YFSETQ. The CDR3 length is 13 residues. The CDR3 nucleotides are TGCGCCAGCAGCTTGGACAGGGGCGTGGGCTACACCTTC. Amino acid sequence: CASSLDRGVGYTF.

This clonotype came up many times. The chain is built from TRBV7-9 and TRBJ1-1, with a weak D call TRBD1 (6 bases). The CDR3 extends over 13 amino acids. CDR1 and CDR2 (germline): SEHNR, FQNEAQ (reference sequence). V was pared by 3 bases and J by 5 bases, with 10 bases between. The CDR3 bases are TGTGCCAGCAGCTTGGGGGGCGGTACTGAAGCTTTCTTT. This sequence encodes CASSLGGGTEAFF.

V usage is TRBV13 and J usage is TRBJ2-7, with D possibly TRBD1 on 6 matching bases. CDR3 length equals 13 residues. Germline CDR1 and CDR2: PRHDT and FYEKMQ (reference sequence). V dropped 3 bases and J dropped 2 bases, with 8 bases sitting between them. CDR3 amino acids: CASSFGQTYEQYF. The CDR3 coding sequence is TGTGCCAGCAGCTTCGGACAGACCTACGAGCAGTACTTC. Together with reference TRBV13 and TRBJ2-7, the CDR3 gives the full variable domain: AAGVIQSPRHLIKEKRETATLKCYPIPRHDTVYWYQQGPGQDPQFLISFYEKMQSDKGSIPDRFSAQQFSDYHSELNMSSLELGDSALYFCASSFGQTYEQYFGPGTRLTVT.

This clonotype was observed a handful of times. CDR3 sequence reads: CASSQPIGTDTQYF. The CDR3 DNA is TGCGCCAGCAGTCAGCCTATAGGTACAGATACGCAGTATTTT. The chain is built from TRBV5-1 and TRBJ2-3; D remains ambiguous. The germline gives CDR1 SGHRS, CDR2 YFSETQ. V lost 5 bases, J lost 3 bases, and 13 bases lay in between. The CDR3 is 14 amino acids.

This sequence joins TRBV7-7 and TRBJ2-2; unclear D gene. The V end was cut by 4 bases, the J end by 4 bases, with 7 bases between. The CDR3 runs 13 residues. Germline CDR1 is SSHAT and CDR2 is FNYEAQ (reference sequence). CDR3 DNA: TGTGCCAGCAGCTCCTTGGGCACCGGGGAGCTGTTTTTT. Translation: CASSSLGTGELFF.

The V gene is TRBV14, the J gene TRBJ2-5, with D perhaps given as TRBD1 or TRBD2 (5 bases each). V lost 2 bases and J lost 7, with 17 bases in between. Germline V gives CDR1 SGHDN, CDR2 FVKESK. This CDR3 has 15 residues. The CDR3 loop is CASSQLGTEPRTQYF. CDR3 nucleotide sequence: TGTGCCAGCAGCCAACTCGGGACCGAGCCGAGGACCCAGTACTTC.

With respect to this clonotype: This may be a read error: a much more frequent sequence differs by one nucleotide. This rearrangement joins TRBV20-1 to TRBJ1-5; possibly TRBD1 for D (5 bases). Looked up from germline, CDR1 is DFQATT and CDR2 is SNEGSKA (reference sequence). The CDR3 runs to 15 residues. With 6 bases removed from V and 3 bases from J, the gap between germline ends came to 18 bases. This chain's CDR3 is CSARRGRYINQPQHF. As DNA, the CDR3 is TGCAGTGCCAGAAGGGGCAGATATATCAATCAGCCCCAGCATTTT.

This clonotype has just a few counts. The chain combines TRBV10-3 with TRBJ2-1; tentatively, D is TRBD2 (5 bases). Trimming took 6 bases from V and 4 from J, leaving 16 bases between them. The CDR3 spans 15 residues. Germline CDR1 is ENHRY and CDR2 is SYGVKD. The CDR3 here is CAIRVEGAPYNEQFF. DNA of the CDR3: TGTGCCATCAGAGTCGAGGGAGCCCCTTACAATGAGCAGTTCTTC.

This rearrangement joins TRBV3-1 to TRBJ1-2; 7 bases are a match to TRBD1. CDR1 and CDR2 (germline): LGHDT, YNNKEL (reference sequence). V was pared by 5 bases and J by 0 bases, with 12 bases of the junction left unmatched. This CDR3 is built from 17 residues. The CDR3: CASSFLSSGTANYGYTF. Here the CDR3 DNA reads TGTGCCAGCAGCTTTCTCTCATCCGGGACAGCTAACTATGGCTACACCTTC.

This clonotype was counted at least ten times. The chain recombines TRBV29-1 with TRBJ2-2; 7 bases are a match to TRBD2. V trimming: 2 bases; J trimming: 6 bases; junction bases outside the gene matches: 9. The CDR3 runs to 15 residues. Per germline, CDR1 SQVTM and CDR2 ANQGSEA. CDR3 in amino acids: CSVECHGGGSGELFF. CDR3 sequence (DNA): TGCAGCGTTGAATGCCATGGGGGGGGGTCCGGGGAGCTGTTTTTT.

The chain carries TRBV6-6 and TRBJ2-5; TRBD1 matches 9 bases. Germline CDR1 MNHNY, CDR2 SVGAGI (reference sequence). The CDR3 runs to 14 residues. Germline trimming cut 6 bases from V and 5 bases from J; bases unmatched to any gene: 7. Here the CDR3 reads CASSRTGALETQYF. As DNA, the CDR3 is TGTGCCAGCAGCCGGACAGGGGCGCTGGAGACCCAGTACTTC.

This chain links TRBV29-1 with TRBJ1-5; no clear D gene. Germline V gives CDR1 SQVTM, CDR2 ANQGSEA. The CDR3 spans 13 residues. V dropped 5 bases and J dropped 5 bases, with 13 bases sitting between them. This CDR3 is CSVSFLRDQPQHF. In nucleotides, the CDR3 is TGCAGCGTTAGTTTCCTACGTGATCAGCCCCAGCATTTT.

The chain joins TRBV12-3 or TRBV12-4 to TRBJ2-3; 7 bases map to TRBD2. Losses at the gene ends were 6 bases for V and 6 bases for J; bases not matched to a gene: 3. This CDR3 is 12 amino acids long. The CDR3 spells CASRGGLDTQYF. CDR3 in DNA: TGTGCCAGCAGGGGGGGGTTGGATACGCAGTATTTT.

This rearrangement joins TRBV9 to TRBJ2-7, with a weak D call TRBD1 (6 bases). The germline V and J ends were trimmed by 0 bases and 3 bases, with 10 bases remaining between them. The CDR3 contains 14 residues. CDR1 is SGDLS, CDR2 YYNGEE, per germline. The CDR3: CASSVAQGHYEQYF. The CDR3 nucleotides are TGTGCCAGCAGCGTAGCGCAGGGACACTACGAGCAGTACTTC.

The chain uses TRBV30 and TRBJ2-6; D is unresolved. The V end lost 4 bases, the J end lost 5 bases, and 3 bases lay between the germline ends. The CDR3 extends over 11 amino acids. Per the germline V gene, CDR1 is GTSNPN and CDR2 is SVGIG (reference sequence). The CDR3 region has the DNA TGTGCCTGGAACAGGGCCAACGTCCTGACTTTC. The encoded protein is CAWNRANVLTF. Full variable domain (outside the CDR3, taken from reference TRBV30 and TRBJ2-6): SQTIHQWPATLVQPVGSPLSLECTVEGTSNPNLYWYRQAAGRGLQLLFYSVGIGQISSEVPQNLSASRPQDRQFILSSKKLLLSDSGFYLCAWNRANVLTFGAGSRLTVL.

This clonotype was seen more than once but under ten times. The chain employs TRBV6-2 or TRBV6-3 and TRBJ2-1; the match to TRBD2 covers 8 bases. V shed 4 bases and J 3 bases; nucleotides not matched to a gene: 5. The CDR3 contains 15 residues. The germline V gene has CDR1 MNHEY and CDR2 SVGEGT. CDR3 DNA sequence: TGTGCCAGCAGTTTTACTAGCGGACTCTACAATGAGCAGTTCTTC. This sequence encodes CASSFTSGLYNEQFF.